This is a list of T cell receptor beta chains from one sample in a study of blood T cell repertoires in COVID-19. Libraries were prepared by immunoSEQ multiplex PCR; TCRdb keeps only in-frame clonotypes and omits some of them. The sample holds about 190,000 clones, roughly 84% seen once. Sequencing was carried out using peripheral blood. These receptors all come from a woman older than 75 with active or convalescent COVID-19. Each CDR3 is given with its conserved first and last residue. Each record gives: V gene, D gene, J gene, CDR3 length, clone size, CDR3 protein, CDR3 DNA. The D gene is left open where the match is weak. The size entry is marked missing in some rows and otherwise reads once, few, many or a size class.

>TRBV13|TRBD1|TRBJ1-6|17|.
CASSLEGQGLRNSPLHF
TGTGCCAGCAGCTTAGAGGGACAGGGATTACGGAATTCACCCCTCCACTTT
>TRBV4-2|TRBD1|TRBJ1-6|15|.
CASSLPGQGHSPLHF
TGTGCCAGCAGCCTACCGGGACAGGGTCATTCACCCCTCCACTTT
>TRBV18|.|TRBJ1-1|13|.
CASSPGSNTEAFF
TGTGCCAGCTCACCGGGCAGTAACACTGAAGCTTTCTTT
>TRBV5-5|.|TRBJ2-6|15|.
CASSLAEWGANVLTF
TGTGCCAGCAGCTTGGCCGAGTGGGGGGCCAACGTCCTGACTTTC
>TRBV5-1|.|TRBJ1-6|13|.
CATSQTDNSPLHF
TGCGCCACCTCCCAGACAGATAATTCACCCCTCCACTTT
>TRBV18|.|TRBJ1-3|16|.
CASSPSRQGSGNTIYF
TGTGCCAGCTCACCGTCCAGACAAGGCTCTGGAAACACCATATATTTT
>TRBV9|TRBD2|TRBJ2-1|15|.
CASSVGLAAYNEQFF
TGTGCCAGCAGCGTAGGACTAGCGGCGTACAATGAGCAGTTCTTC
>TRBV4-1|TRBD2|TRBJ2-1|15|.
CASSRLAGPYNEQFF
TGCGCCAGCAGCCGCCTAGCGGGCCCCTACAATGAGCAGTTCTTC
>TRBV2|TRBD1|TRBJ2-7|13|.
CASSGGQGYEQYF
TGTGCCAGCAGTGGGGGACAGGGATACGAGCAGTACTTC
>TRBV12-3/TRBV12-4|.|TRBJ2-5|13|.
CASSFPSGETQYF
TGTGCCAGCAGTTTCCCCTCAGGGGAGACCCAGTACTTC
>TRBV5-6|TRBD1|TRBJ2-5|15|.
CASSLGGQGSETQYF
TGTGCCAGCAGCTTGGGGGGACAGGGTTCTGAGACCCAGTACTTC
>TRBV5-8|TRBD2|TRBJ2-1|18|.
CASSLVAGEGWGYNEQFF
TGTGCCAGCAGCTTGGTTGCGGGAGAGGGATGGGGCTACAATGAGCAGTTCTTC
>TRBV6-5|TRBD1|TRBJ1-1|15|.
CASSLDRRRGTEAFF
TGTGCCAGCAGTTTGGACAGGAGAAGGGGCACTGAAGCTTTCTTT
>TRBV29-1|.|TRBJ2-3|15|.
CSVEDALGGGDTQYF
TGCAGCGTTGAAGATGCTCTAGGTGGGGGGGATACGCAGTATTTT
>TRBV29-1|.|TRBJ1-4|12|.
CSVTETNEKLFF
TGCAGCGTTACTGAGACTAATGAAAAACTGTTTTTT
>TRBV2|.|TRBJ2-5|13|.
CASSDTGQETQYF
TGTGCCAGCAGTGACACAGGACAAGAGACCCAGTACTTC
>TRBV6-5|TRBD1|TRBJ1-1|14|.
CASSLDRGNTEAFF
TGTGCCAGCAGCTTAGACAGGGGGAACACTGAAGCTTTCTTT
>TRBV30|TRBD2|TRBJ2-7|15|.
CAWGRGTSGTNEQYF
TGTGCCTGGGGCCGTGGGACTAGCGGGACCAACGAGCAGTACTTC
>TRBV30|TRBD1|TRBJ1-1|12|.
CAWKGGQGMAFF
TGTGCCTGGAAGGGGGGACAGGGAATGGCTTTCTTT
>TRBV28|TRBD1|TRBJ1-2|16|.
CASSLGGTGANYGYTF
TGTGCCAGCAGTCTAGGCGGGACAGGGGCTAACTATGGCTACACCTTC
>TRBV28|TRBD1|TRBJ1-1|17|few
CASSEPGQGGFGTEAFF
TGTGCCAGCAGTGAGCCGGGACAGGGGGGGTTCGGCACTGAAGCTTTCTTT
>TRBV19|.|TRBJ2-7|13|.
CASSYYASYEQHF
TGTGCCAGTAGTTACTACGCGTCCTACGAGCAGCACTTC
>TRBV7-2|TRBD1|TRBJ2-5|16|.
CASSLVGTGVGETQYF
TGTGCCAGCAGCTTAGTCGGGACAGGGGTGGGAGAGACCCAGTACTTC
>TRBV11-3|TRBD2|TRBJ2-1|16|.
CASSPGLAQTYNEQFF
TGTGCCAGCAGCCCTGGACTAGCGCAGACCTACAATGAGCAGTTCTTC
>TRBV2|.|TRBJ1-6|12|.
CASSGQGIGPSF
TGTGCCAGCAGTGGCCAGGGAATCGGTCCTTCCTTT
>TRBV4-1|.|TRBJ2-1|19|.
CASSQDKGLWRDSYNEQFF
TGCGCCAGCAGCCAAGATAAAGGACTCTGGCGGGACTCCTACAATGAGCAGTTCTTC
>TRBV7-6|TRBD1|TRBJ2-7|15|.
CASSPRQGVLNEQYF
TGTGCCAGCAGCCCAAGACAGGGGGTTTTGAACGAGCAGTACTTC
>TRBV9|TRBD2|TRBJ2-7|16|.
CASSVELGTSGSEQYF
TGTGCCAGCAGCGTAGAGTTGGGGACTAGCGGGAGCGAGCAGTACTTC
>TRBV6-6|TRBD1|TRBJ1-2|15|.
CASRPSGQRNYGYTF
TGTGCCAGCAGGCCCTCGGGACAGCGCAACTATGGCTACACCTTC
>TRBV7-3|.|TRBJ2-3|15|.
CASSPTLAGPDTQYF
TGTGCCAGCAGCCCAACTTTGGCGGGGCCAGATACGCAGTATTTT
>TRBV24-1|.|TRBJ2-1|12|.
CATSDWRNEQFF
TGTGCCACCAGTGATTGGCGGAATGAGCAGTTCTTC